These 16 T cell receptor beta chains came from one sample sequenced in a study of blood T cells in healthy people across ages. PCR was performed a second time for about 7 to 12 cycles using a sample-barcoded 5' primer and a J-beta primer mix. TCRdb reprocessed the 5' RACE reads with MiXCR, giving one entry per CDR3 protein. The data hold more than 700,000 distinct CDR3 sequences, with roughly 50% observed a single time. The sample comprised blood. The receptors shown here come from a man at least 80 years old in good health.

V usage is TRBV29-1 and J usage is TRBJ1-1; unclear D gene. The CDR3 covers 14 residues. Trimming removed 5 bases from V and 4 bases from J, with 17 bases in between. From germline, CDR1 is SQVTM and CDR2 ANQGSEA. The CDR3, as DNA: TGCAGCGTTTCGAAGGTCCCGGACGGCACTGAAGCTTTCTTT. Its protein is CSVSKVPDGTEAFF.

Only a few counts were recorded for this clonotype. V gene TRBV5-1 combines with J gene TRBJ2-5; TRBD2 agrees at 11 bases. The V and J ends lost 4 bases and 13 bases, in that order; junction bases with no gene match: 15. Germline-derived CDR1 and CDR2 are SGHRS and YFSETQ. This CDR3 region has 15 residues. In DNA, the CDR3 is TGCGCCAGCAGCCTGCGACTAGCGGGAACCCCCGTGGCGTACTTC. Translating it yields CASSLRLAGTPVAYF. The variable domain in full, with the rest retrieved from reference TRBV5-1 and TRBJ2-5, is KAGVTQTPRYLIKTRGQQVTLSCSPISGHRSVSWYQQTPGQGLQFLFEYFSETQRNKGNFPGRFSGRQFSNSRSEMNVSTLELGDSALYLCASSLRLAGTPVAYFGPGTRLLVL.

This clonotype has a handful of counts. V usage is TRBV12-3 or TRBV12-4 and J usage is TRBJ2-5; 11 positions agree with TRBD2. The junction had 14 bases not matched to a gene; V was cut back by 6 bases and J by 11 bases. The CDR3 contains 15 residues. The CDR3 DNA sequence: TGTGCCAGCAGCCTTAGCGGGAGGGCCGGGGATGAGCAGTACTTC. This translates into CASSLSGRAGDEQYF.

In DNA form, the CDR3 reads TGCGCCTCACAGCCCGGGGACAGGGGGTACGGTGAAAAACTGTTTTTT. Translated: CASQPGDRGYGEKLFF. V usage is TRBV5-1 and J usage is TRBJ1-4; 11 bases are a match to TRBD1. Germline-derived CDR1 and CDR2 are SGHRS and YFSETQ. V was pared by 10 bases and J by 7 bases, with 15 bases of the junction left unmatched. The CDR3 runs 16 residues. Full variable domain (rest looked up from reference TRBV5-1 and TRBJ1-4): KAGVTQTPRYLIKTRGQQVTLSCSPISGHRSVSWYQQTPGQGLQFLFEYFSETQRNKGNFPGRFSGRQFSNSRSEMNVSTLELGDSALYLCASQPGDRGYGEKLFFGSGTQLSVL.

The chain combines TRBV20-1 with TRBJ2-4, with TRBD2 matching 13 bases. This CDR3 comprises 13 residues. Germline values: CDR1 DFQATT, CDR2 SNEGSKA (reference sequence). V lost 5 bases, J lost 15 bases, and 10 bases stayed unmatched. The CDR3 spells CSARLAGGRELYF. For the CDR3, the DNA is TGCAGTGCTCGACTAGCGGGAGGCCGTGAGCTGTACTTC.

The chain combines TRBV2 with TRBJ2-3, with D hard to call. CDR3 length: 14 amino acids. Per germline, CDR1 SNHLY and CDR2 FYNNEI. Trimming took 7 bases from V and 6 from J, leaving 17 bases between them. CDR3 region: CASTDRGAADTQYF. The CDR3 nucleotides are TGTGCCAGCACCGATCGAGGTGCCGCGGATACGCAGTATTTT.

This clonotype has just a few counts. J is TRBJ2-1 and V is TRBV7-9; 13 bases agree with TRBD2. The CDR3 is made up of 17 amino acids. Germline V gene sequence: CDR1 SEHNR, CDR2 FQNEAQ (reference sequence). V was clipped by 5 bases and J by 0 bases; unmatched bases: 4. CDR3 nucleotides: TGTGCCAGCAGCCCTTGGACTAGCGGGGGCTCCTACAATGAGCAGTTCTTC. Its translation: CASSPWTSGGSYNEQFF. The entire variable domain, with the rest obtained from reference TRBV7-9 and TRBJ2-1, is as follows: DTGVSQNPRHKITKRGQNVTFRCDPISEHNRLYWYRQTLGQGPEFLTYFQNEAQLEKSRLLSDRFSAERPKGSFSTLEIQRTEQGDSAMYLCASSPWTSGGSYNEQFFGPGTRLTVL.

This chain connects TRBV20-1 to TRBJ2-1; 7 positions agree with TRBD2. With 6 bases clipped from V and 1 base from J, the junction kept 12 bases outside the gene matches. The CDR3 is 16 residues long. Germline V gene data show CDR1 as DFQATT and CDR2 as SNEGSKA (reference sequence). The CDR3 loop is CSASPAAGSSYNEQFF. The CDR3 DNA reads as TGCAGTGCCTCCCCCGCAGCGGGGAGTTCCTACAATGAGCAGTTCTTC.

This clonotype was counted between two and nine times. The chain couples TRBV28 to TRBJ2-1; 8 bases match TRBD1. Germline loops: CDR1 MDHEN, CDR2 SYDVKM. Losses at the gene ends were 5 bases for V and 7 bases for J; bases not matched to a gene: 10. The CDR3 has 15 residues. For the CDR3, the DNA is TGTGCCAGCAGTCCGAGGACAGGGCGGCGGAATGAGCAGTTCTTC. It codes for CASSPRTGRRNEQFF.

Only a few counts were recorded for this clonotype. This chain uses TRBV12-3 or TRBV12-4 with TRBJ2-5; no clear D. The V gene lost 7 bases and the J gene lost 4 bases, with 13 bases spanning the gap. This CDR3 has 13 amino acids. CDR3 DNA sequence: TGTGCCAGCACCGCGGATAGGAGAGAGACCCAGTACTTC. Its protein product is CASTADRRETQYF.

V gene TRBV4-2 combines with J gene TRBJ1-2, with D tentatively TRBD1 (5 bases). V was clipped by 0 bases and J by 4 bases, with 21 bases between them. CDR1 is LGHNA and CDR2 is YNFKEQ in the germline V gene. The CDR3 loop spans 18 amino acids. CDR3 sequence reads: CASSQELAGSFTGYGYTF. CDR3 nucleotide sequence: TGTGCCAGCAGCCAAGAACTGGCAGGGAGTTTTACGGGCTATGGCTACACCTTC.

V and J are TRBV5-1 and TRBJ1-4; D is uncertain. The CDR3 has 15 amino acids. V lost 1 base, J lost 4 bases, and 11 bases lay in between. The germline V gene encodes CDR1 SGHRS and CDR2 YFSETQ. CDR3 in DNA: TGCGCCAGCAGCTTGTATGGCCAGATTAATGAAAAACTGTTTTTT. It codes for CASSLYGQINEKLFF.

The genes are TRBV20-1 and TRBJ1-2, with 11 bases that match TRBD1. After removal of 4 bases from V and 8 bases from J, the junction contained 9 bases not matched to a gene. The germline V gene has CDR1 DFQATT and CDR2 SNEGSKA (reference sequence). CDR3 size: 14 residues. The CDR3 region has the DNA TGCAGTGCTACCTACGGACAGGGGGCAGGGGGCTACACCTTC. This sequence encodes CSATYGQGAGGYTF.

This chain links TRBV20-1 with TRBJ2-7; 8 bases fit TRBD1. Germline V lookup: CDR1 DFQATT, CDR2 SNEGSKA (reference sequence). CDR3 length: 13 amino acids. V shed 6 bases and J 0 bases; nucleotides not matched to a gene: 4. CDR3 residues: CSAWTGTSYEQYF. Written as DNA, the CDR3 is TGCAGTGCGTGGACAGGGACCTCCTACGAGCAGTACTTC.

In regard to this clonotype: Mismatch with germline at one junction end may stem from a read error. The chain employs TRBV7-9 and TRBJ1-2; tentatively, D is TRBD1 (5 bases). The germline V gene encodes CDR1 SEHNR and CDR2 FQNEAQ (reference sequence). The CDR3 contains 13 residues. The CDR3 DNA reads as TGTGCCAGCAGCCTCGGGACGGCCTATGGCTGCACCTTC. As protein: CASSLGTAYGCTF.

This clonotype was seen only a few times. This chain connects TRBV5-1 to TRBJ2-3, with 8 nucleotides matching TRBD2. This CDR3 region has 15 residues. The germline gives CDR1 SGHRS, CDR2 YFSETQ. The V segment lost 4 bases and the J segment 4 bases; nucleotides outside the gene matches: 8. This CDR3 is CASSLTSDPADTQYF. CDR3 nucleotide sequence: TGCGCCAGCAGCCTGACTAGCGACCCGGCAGATACGCAGTATTTT.